The clone carrying this T cell receptor (beta chain) is a singleton in its sample. This CDR3 is built from 15 residues. After removal of 1 base from V and 2 bases from J, the junction contained 4 bases not matched to a gene. Germline V gene lookup returns CDR1 SGHAT and CDR2 FQDESV (reference sequence). Using its own MiXCR run on the PCR reads, TCRdb lists one record per CDR3 protein. The sample shows approximately 11,000 distinct CDR3 sequences, about 60% of them seen only once. The sample originates from a study of tumor-infiltrating lymphocytes in oesophageal squamous cell carcinoma. This chain connects TRBV11-1 to TRBJ2-5; 7 nucleotides match TRBD1. The sample was esophageal tumor tissue. This TCR derives from a male donor with esophageal squamous cell carcinoma. The CDR3 protein is CASSLGQGEQETQYF. DNA for the CDR3: TGTGCCAGCAGCTTAGGGCAGGGGGAGCAAGAGACCCAGTACTTC.